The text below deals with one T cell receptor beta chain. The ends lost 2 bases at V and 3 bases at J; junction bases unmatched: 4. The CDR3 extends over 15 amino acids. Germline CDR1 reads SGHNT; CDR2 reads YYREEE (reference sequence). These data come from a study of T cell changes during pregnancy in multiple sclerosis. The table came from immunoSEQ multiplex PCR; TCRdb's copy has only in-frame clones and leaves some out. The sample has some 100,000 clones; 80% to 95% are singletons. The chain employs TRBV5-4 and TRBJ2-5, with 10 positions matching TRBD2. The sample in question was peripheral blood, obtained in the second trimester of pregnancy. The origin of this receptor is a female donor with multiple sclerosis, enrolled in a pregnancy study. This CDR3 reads CASSLKLAGKETQYF. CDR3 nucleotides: TGTGCCAGCAGCTTAAAACTAGCGGGGAAAGAGACCCAGTACTTC. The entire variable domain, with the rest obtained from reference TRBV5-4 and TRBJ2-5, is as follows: ETGVTQSPTHLIKTRGQQVTLRCSSQSGHNTVSWYQQALGQGPQFIFQYYREEENGRGNFPPRFSGLQFPNYSSELNVNALELDDSALYLCASSLKLAGKETQYFGPGTRLLVL.